This T cell receptor (beta chain) was retrieved from a study of lymphopenia after photon versus proton radiotherapy (dated by TCRdb to between 2017 and 2020). Regarding the complete study: The study compared the immunological effects of photon versus proton radiation therapy in patients with gastrointestinal tumors who developed high-grade lymphopenia. The study aimed to characterize how the two radiation modalities differ in their impact on the immune system. The cohort included under 25 patients with gastrointestinal tumors who developed lymphopenia after receiving either photon or proton therapy.

The library was generated by the immunoSEQ multiplex PCR assay. T cell repertoires were profiled by deep sequencing of rearranged TCR beta loci, alongside multiparametric flow cytometry. Entries here come from immuneACCESS through TCRdb and include only in-frame sequences with V and J called. Some clones fail to appear in such tables; in the studies checked, an unresolved V gene covers under half of the shortfall, and the cause of the remainder is unknown. This sample comprises about 49,000 clones, around 83% of them detected only once. Of the sample, less than 35% falls within the top ten clones. Regarding this clone: Its antigen specificity is not known. No per-base quality is available; no much larger clone lies one base away.

Taken from cysteine to phenylalanine, the CDR3 has 16 residues. Solely the CDR3 DNA is kept, with 48 bases framed from the first base. V ends up 4 bases short and J 8 bases short, with an unmatched junction base count of 11. CDR1 MNHEY and CDR2 SVGAGI were looked up in the germline V gene. Overall results and qualifications from the work: Proton-treated patients stayed relatively stable during treatment, while photon-treated patients lost naive T cells and TCR diversity and gained effector/memory populations. Among patients across the cohort who died, overall survival time showed an inverse correlation with a larger post-nadir drop in TCR diversity. After the lymphocyte count nadir, oligoclonal expansion, especially of CD8+ Temra cells, was observed in photon-treated repertoires, and the drop in diversity was driven by this expansion. The survival association was examined only in patients who died, and the authors described better survival with proton therapy as a possibility, not as a demonstrated result.

Sequencing used peripheral blood, obtained from a patient treated with photon-based radiotherapy. The V and J genes are TRBV6-5 and TRBJ2-1, with 10 bases in between that match TRBD1. This TCR was sampled from a middle-aged man with gastric cancer. For the CDR3, the sequence is CASSSRTGGRIDEQFF. The nucleotide sequence is TGTGCCAGCAGTTCCCGGACAGGGGGTAGAATCGATGAGCAGTTCTTC.